This T cell receptor (beta chain) stems from a study of T-cell reconstitution after alpha-beta-depleted transplantation in children. The germline V gene encodes CDR1 ENHRY and CDR2 SYGVKD. V shed 5 bases and J shed 3 bases, with 7 bases lying between them. The CDR3 has 12 residues. Many counts were recorded for this clonotype. The TCRbeta library was prepared with unique molecular identifiers. TCRdb fed the PCR reads into MiXCR, producing one record per CDR3 protein. The sample lists over 450,000 distinct CDR3 sequences, over 9.5% seen once, with approximately 2% in the top ten. This clonotype was obtained from a child under 10 years old with inherited bone marrow failure, due to receive a stem cell transplant. This chain connects TRBV10-3 to TRBJ1-1; TRBD1 is a possible D gene (5 bases). The source material was PBMCs, sampled before TCRalphabeta/CD19-depleted stem cell transplant. The DNA of the CDR3 is TGTGCCATCAGTCAGGGATACACTGAAGCTTTCTTT. Protein sequence: CAISQGYTEAFF.